Below, 21 T cell receptor beta chains from the same sample are listed, as sequenced in a study of shared clonotypes between healthy human individuals. The method was immunoSEQ multiplex PCR; TCRdb's version includes in-frame clones alone and lacks a portion of them. The data hold some 2,000,000 clones, with just under 95% observed a single time. Naive CD8 cells comprised CD45RO-negative, CCR7-positively selected cells, excluding terminally differentiated effector memory CD45RA+ cells. The sample taken for sequencing was naive CD8+ T cells sorted from blood. These receptors were obtained from a man between 18 and 35 years old in good health.

This clone appeared once. J is TRBJ2-7 and V is TRBV7-8; D gene uncertain. V was shortened by 1 base and J by 4 bases, with 11 bases between the two germline ends. Looked up from germline, CDR1 is SGHVS and CDR2 is FQNEAQ. The CDR3 is made up of 14 amino acids. The CDR3 spells CASSLGGSFYEQYF. In nucleotides, the CDR3 is TGTGCCAGCAGCTTAGGGGGATCCTTTTACGAGCAGTACTTC.

V is TRBV9 and J is TRBJ2-7; possibly TRBD1 for D (5 bases). Trimming removed 3 bases at V and 1 base at J, with 11 bases between. The CDR3 spans 14 residues. Germline V gene sequence: CDR1 SGDLS, CDR2 YYNGEE. CDR3 nucleotide sequence: TGTGCCAGCAGCGAGGACCCAGGGTCCTACGAGCAGTACTTC. It yields the protein CASSEDPGSYEQYF.

The chain employs TRBV11-2 and TRBJ2-5; TRBD1 matches at 8 bases. In germline, CDR1 is SGHAT, CDR2 FQNNGV. The V segment lost 7 bases and the J segment 2 bases; nucleotides outside the gene matches: 12. This CDR3 has 16 amino acids. The CDR3 DNA reads TGTGCCAGCACACTCTGGACAGGGTCCCCACAAGAGACCCAGTACTTC. Translating it yields CASTLWTGSPQETQYF. Based on the CDR3 plus reference TRBV11-2 and TRBJ2-5, the full variable domain is EAGVAQSPRYKIIEKRQSVAFWCNPISGHATLYWYQQILGQGPKLLIQFQNNGVVDDSQLPKDRFSAERLKGVDSTLKIQPAKLEDSAVYLCASTLWTGSPQETQYFGPGTRLLVL.

The CDR3, as DNA: TGTGCCATCAGTGACTCCGACAGAACTAATGAAAAACTGTTTTTT. Translation: CAISDSDRTNEKLFF. The V call is TRBV10-3, the J call TRBJ1-4; TRBD1 might be the D (5 bases). Germline CDR1 and CDR2: ENHRY and SYGVKD. V was cut by 3 bases and J by 1 base, with 9 bases left in between. CDR3 length: 15 amino acids.

The genes are TRBV6-1 and TRBJ2-5; D assignment may be TRBD1 or TRBD2 (5 bases each). CDR1 is MNHNS, CDR2 SASEGT, per germline. This CDR3 is 14 amino acids long. Trimming stripped 3 bases from V and 4 bases from J, with 12 bases between. The DNA for the CDR3 is TGTGCCAGCAGTGACTGGGGGAACCTAGAGACCCAGTACTTC. Its translation is CASSDWGNLETQYF.

The V call is TRBV5-4, the J call TRBJ1-1; D unresolved. Germline V gene lookup returns CDR1 SGHNT and CDR2 YYREEE (reference sequence). CDR3 length: 15 amino acids. Trimming stripped 1 base from V and 3 bases from J, with 13 bases between. The CDR3 here is CASSLWAGVDTEAFF. The CDR3 bases are TGTGCCAGCAGCTTGTGGGCAGGTGTGGACACTGAAGCTTTCTTT.

The chain combines TRBV7-9 with TRBJ2-3; no firm D call. The CDR3 is 13 amino acids. Per the germline V gene, CDR1 is SEHNR and CDR2 is FQNEAQ (reference sequence). Between the trimmed V and J ends, which lost 5 bases and 3 bases, there was a span of 9 bases. The CDR3, as DNA: TGTGCCAGCAGCGCCCGAGTAACAGATACGCAGTATTTT. Its translation: CASSARVTDTQYF.

In this sample, this clone turned up once. The rearrangement uses TRBV5-4 and TRBJ2-5; D possibly corresponds to TRBD1 (6 bases). Trimming left V 2 bases short and J 3 bases short, with 11 bases between. CDR1 and CDR2 from the germline V gene are SGHNT and YYREEE (reference sequence). This CDR3 has 14 residues. CDR3 nucleotides: TGTGCCAGCAGCTTACAGGGTGGGGAAGAGACCCAGTACTTC. It yields the protein CASSLQGGEETQYF.

This clone occurred once. The gene calls are TRBV11-2 and TRBJ2-3; D may be TRBD2 (6 bases). The CDR3 extends over 12 amino acids. The V and J ends lost 5 bases and 5 bases respectively, with 8 bases between them. The germline gives CDR1 SGHAT, CDR2 FQNNGV. CDR3 protein: CASSQGGDTQYF. The CDR3 DNA follows: TGTGCCAGCAGCCAGGGAGGAGATACGCAGTATTTT.

The J gene is TRBJ2-1, the V gene TRBV29-1; weak D call: TRBD2 (5 bases). Germline V gene data show CDR1 as SQVTM and CDR2 as ANQGSEA. The CDR3 is 11 residues long. The V and J ends lost 1 base and 7 bases respectively, with 5 bases between them. CDR3 amino acids: CSVEGENEQFF. The CDR3 region has the DNA TGCAGCGTTGAAGGGGAGAATGAGCAGTTCTTC.

The chain couples TRBV7-2 to TRBJ1-6; D uncertain. Per germline, CDR1 SGHTA and CDR2 FQGNSA. Trimming took 1 base from V and 10 from J, leaving 11 bases between them. CDR3 length: 14 residues. The CDR3 loop is CASSLDLLGSPLHF. Written as DNA, the CDR3 is TGTGCCAGCAGCTTAGATCTCCTGGGGTCACCCCTCCACTTT.

This clone was found once. The V gene is TRBV19, the J gene TRBJ1-5, with D maybe TRBD1 (5 bases). V dropped 7 bases and J dropped 3 bases, with 16 bases sitting between them. The CDR3 contains 15 residues. Germline CDR1 reads LNHDA; CDR2 reads SQIVND (reference sequence). The CDR3 coding sequence is TGTGCCAGTACCATGGCTTCGGACAACAATCAGCCCCAGCATTTT. It codes for CASTMASDNNQPQHF. Supplemented by reference TRBV19 and TRBJ1-5, the full variable domain reads DGGITQSPKYLFRKEGQNVTLSCEQNLNHDAMYWYRQDPGQGLRLIYYSQIVNDFQKGDIAEGYSVSREKKESFPLTVTSAQKNPTAFYLCASTMASDNNQPQHFGDGTRLSIL.

The rearrangement links TRBV7-9 to TRBJ1-1, with D possibly matching TRBD1 (6 bases). Germline-derived CDR1 and CDR2 are SEHNR and FQNEAQ (reference sequence). The CDR3 extends over 17 amino acids. V dropped 1 base and J dropped 0 bases, with 15 bases sitting between them. The CDR3 region has the DNA TGTGCCAGCAGCTTAGTCGCGGGGGGACACTTGAACACTGAAGCTTTCTTT. It encodes CASSLVAGGHLNTEAFF. Full variable domain (missing parts from reference TRBV7-9 and TRBJ1-1): DTGVSQNPRHKITKRGQNVTFRCDPISEHNRLYWYRQTLGQGPEFLTYFQNEAQLEKSRLLSDRFSAERPKGSFSTLEIQRTEQGDSAMYLCASSLVAGGHLNTEAFFGQGTRLTVV.

This rearrangement joins TRBV13 to TRBJ2-7; D is possibly TRBD1 or TRBD2 (5 bases each). This CDR3 comprises 14 residues. Per the germline V gene, CDR1 is PRHDT and CDR2 is FYEKMQ (reference sequence). Trimming cost V 5 bases and J 4 bases, with 15 bases left between them. Here the CDR3 reads CASSPRDGEYEQYF. CDR3 bases: TGTGCCAGCAGCCCCCGGGACGGGGAATACGAGCAGTACTTC. Filled out from reference TRBV13 and TRBJ2-7, the complete variable domain reads AAGVIQSPRHLIKEKRETATLKCYPIPRHDTVYWYQQGPGQDPQFLISFYEKMQSDKGSIPDRFSAQQFSDYHSELNMSSLELGDSALYFCASSPRDGEYEQYFGPGTRLTVT.

V is TRBV29-1 and J is TRBJ2-5; D may be TRBD1 or TRBD2 (6 bases each). V was shortened by 6 bases and J by 1 base, with 12 bases between the two germline ends. This CDR3 contains 13 residues. Germline CDR1 and CDR2: SQVTM and ANQGSEA. The CDR3 loop reads CSVEGGFQETQYF. CDR3 nucleotides: TGCAGCGTAGAGGGGGGATTCCAAGAGACCCAGTACTTC.

The J gene is TRBJ2-2, the V gene TRBV4-1, with 12 positions matching TRBD1. CDR1 and CDR2 from the germline V gene are MGHRA and YSYEKL. V shed 0 bases and J 8 bases; nucleotides not matched to a gene: 7. There are 17 residues in the CDR3. CDR3 residues: CASSQDRDRGLRGELFF. The DNA for the CDR3 is TGCGCCAGCAGCCAAGACCGGGACAGGGGGCTACGTGGGGAGCTGTTTTTT.

This chain links TRBV10-2 with TRBJ2-7; no clear D gene. CDR3 length: 14 residues. The germline V gene encodes CDR1 WSHSY and CDR2 SAAADI. V dropped 6 bases and J dropped 4 bases, with 16 bases sitting between them. Here the CDR3 reads CASSWKLGLYEQYF. CDR3 coding DNA: TGCGCCAGCAGCTGGAAGCTGGGCCTTTACGAGCAGTACTTC.

The rearrangement joins TRBV5-1 to TRBJ1-1; maybe TRBD1 (6 bases). The ends were cut back, 0 bases at V and 0 bases at J, with 12 bases in the middle. Germline V gives CDR1 SGHRS, CDR2 YFSETQ. The CDR3 covers 16 residues. Here the CDR3 DNA reads TGCGCCAGCAGCTTGGTTGATGGGGGCATGAACACTGAAGCTTTCTTT. Encoded protein: CASSLVDGGMNTEAFF.

The CDR3 DNA follows: TGTGCCAGCAGCCCAGGGACAGTTGCTGAAGCTTTCTTT. As protein: CASSPGTVAEAFF. This chain uses TRBV9 with TRBJ1-1; TRBD1 matches at 7 bases. Per the germline V gene, CDR1 is SGDLS and CDR2 is YYNGEE. J gave up 6 bases and V 4 bases, and 6 bases lay outside the gene matches. CDR3 length: 13 residues.

As for this clone: Other DNA sequences in this specimen translate into the identical CDR3. The chain uses TRBV4-3 and TRBJ1-6; D is uncertain. This CDR3 region has 13 residues. Germline V gene sequence: CDR1 LGHNA, CDR2 YSLEER. The germline V and J ends were trimmed by 0 bases and 8 bases, with 5 bases remaining between them. In nucleotides, the CDR3 is TGCGCCAGCAGCCAAGATTTGGATTCACCCCTCCACTTT. Its translation: CASSQDLDSPLHF.

V usage is TRBV20-1 and J usage is TRBJ2-1, with D hard to call. The V gene lost 1 base and the J gene lost 9 bases, with 7 bases spanning the gap. CDR3 length equals 11 residues. The germline V gene has CDR1 DFQATT and CDR2 SNEGSKA (reference sequence). CDR3 nucleotides: TGCAGTGCTAGAGCGGCGGTTGAGCAGTTCTTC. Translating gives CSARAAVEQFF.